Shown below are 27 T cell receptor beta chains from a single sample sequenced in a study of blood T cell repertoires in COVID-19. TCRdb's copy holds only in-frame clones and misses some; the assay was immunoSEQ multiplex PCR. The table shows 250,000 or so clones, with roughly 90% occurring only once. The sequenced sample consisted of peripheral blood. The source is a man aged 55-75 years with acute or convalescent COVID-19.

This chain joins TRBV7-2 and TRBJ1-5; D remains ambiguous. CDR1 is SGHTA, CDR2 FQGNSA, per germline. Trimming stripped 1 base from V and 9 bases from J, with 7 bases between. CDR3 length: 12 amino acids. This CDR3 reads CASSLDAGPQHF. The DNA of the CDR3 is TGTGCCAGCAGCTTAGATGCGGGGCCCCAGCATTTT.

The rearrangement links TRBV7-3 to TRBJ2-3; 11 positions match TRBD2. V was clipped by 5 bases and J by 5 bases; unmatched bases: 9. Germline lookup yields CDR1 SGHTA and CDR2 FQGTGA. CDR3 length: 16 residues. The CDR3 DNA reads TGTGCCAGCAGCCAAGCAAGACTAGCGGGGTTAGATACGCAGTATTTT. This translates into CASSQARLAGLDTQYF.

This chain connects TRBV6-5 to TRBJ1-2, with a tentative D call TRBD1 (5 bases). CDR3 length: 14 residues. V gave up 5 bases and J gave up 3 bases, with 13 bases separating them. Germline CDR1 reads MNHEY; CDR2 reads SVGAGI. The CDR3 region is CASSRPGGDYGYTF. The CDR3 nucleotides read TGTGCCAGCAGTCGCCCGGGGGGGGACTATGGCTACACCTTC.

This clone has a single count. This chain links TRBV19 with TRBJ2-1, with 7 bases lining up with TRBD2. The V and J ends lost 5 bases and 9 bases, in that order; junction bases with no gene match: 10. The length of the CDR3 is 14 residues. Germline V gene lookup returns CDR1 LNHDA and CDR2 SQIVND (reference sequence). Here the CDR3 DNA reads TGTGCCAGTAGTGGACTGGCGGGAGAGGCTGAGCAGTTCTTC. Translated: CASSGLAGEAEQFF.

This sequence joins TRBV3-1 (or the pseudogene TRBV3-2) and TRBJ2-7; 13 bases fit TRBD2. CDR1 is LGHDT and CDR2 is YNNKEL in the germline V gene (reference sequence). The CDR3 is made up of 16 amino acids. J lost 7 bases, V lost 4 bases, and 10 bases had no gene match. CDR3 residues: CASSPSGLAGVLEQYF. Here the CDR3 DNA reads TGTGCCAGCAGCCCCTCCGGACTAGCGGGAGTGTTAGAGCAGTACTTC.

The V gene is TRBV3-1 (or the pseudogene TRBV3-2), the J gene TRBJ2-1, with 9 bases lining up with TRBD2. Trimming cost V 4 bases and J 6 bases; bases outside gene matches: 7. CDR1 is LGHDT and CDR2 is YNNKEL in the germline V gene (reference sequence). This CDR3 region has 15 residues. Written as DNA, the CDR3 is TGTGCCAGCAGCCGCGGACTAGCGCTGGGCAATGAGCAGTTCTTC. Its translation: CASSRGLALGNEQFF.

This chain links TRBV28 with TRBJ2-7; D possibly corresponds to TRBD2 (7 bases). The germline gives CDR1 MDHEN, CDR2 SYDVKM. The CDR3 is 15 residues long. V was pared by 5 bases and J by 0 bases, with 14 bases between. In DNA, the CDR3 is TGTGCCAGCAGTCCCTGGGGGGGGCTCTCCTACGAGCAGTACTTC. It codes for CASSPWGGLSYEQYF.

This chain uses TRBV28 with TRBJ2-7; 8 nucleotides match TRBD2. V lost 6 bases and J lost 4; bases outside the gene matches: 5. CDR3 size: 13 residues. CDR1 is MDHEN, CDR2 SYDVKM, per germline. The CDR3 DNA reads as TGTGCCAGCAGCAGACTAGCGACTTACGAGCAGTACTTC. This encodes CASSRLATYEQYF.

The chain links TRBV7-2 to TRBJ2-2; D is unresolved. This CDR3 has 15 residues. Deletions cut 5 bases from V and 4 bases from J, with 14 bases between. From germline, CDR1 is SGHTA and CDR2 FQGNSA. In nucleotides, the CDR3 is TGTGCCAGCAGCCCTGAGGTCCTGGGCACCGGGGAGCTGTTTTTT. It encodes CASSPEVLGTGELFF.

The rearrangement links TRBV27 to TRBJ2-3, with TRBD1 matching 7 bases. The ends lost 7 bases at V and 1 base at J; junction bases unmatched: 14. CDR1 and CDR2 from the germline V gene are MNHEY and SMNVEV (reference sequence). This CDR3 region has 17 residues. This chain's CDR3 is CASKGPHSGTGTDTQYF. The DNA of the CDR3 is TGTGCCAGCAAAGGCCCCCATTCCGGGACAGGCACAGATACGCAGTATTTT.

This clone has only a few counts. The V and J genes are TRBV2 and TRBJ1-1, with a tentative D call TRBD1 (6 bases). The CDR3 runs to 13 residues. V was shortened by 7 bases and J by 5 bases, with 14 bases between the two germline ends. Germline CDR1 is SNHLY and CDR2 is FYNNEI. CDR3 in DNA: TGTGCCAGCACCGCACAGGGTGTAACTGAAGCTTTCTTT. Its protein product is CASTAQGVTEAFF.

J is TRBJ2-5 and V is TRBV14; the D gene is possibly TRBD1 (5 bases). CDR1 is SGHDN, CDR2 FVKESK, per germline. Trimming cost V 1 base and J 4 bases, with 10 bases left between them. This CDR3 is 14 amino acids long. The CDR3 DNA sequence: TGTGCCAGCAGCCAAGGCAGGGCCCGAGAGACCCAGTACTTC. Translating it yields CASSQGRARETQYF.

The chain has TRBV28 and TRBJ1-6; D is possibly TRBD1 (6 bases). V was shortened by 6 bases and J by 8 bases, with 20 bases between the two germline ends. Per the germline V gene, CDR1 is MDHEN and CDR2 is SYDVKM. This CDR3 region has 16 residues. This chain's CDR3 is CASSPQGRLKDSPLHF. CDR3 coding DNA: TGTGCCAGCAGCCCACAGGGTAGACTTAAAGATTCACCCCTCCACTTT.

This rearrangement joins TRBV27 to TRBJ2-6; the D gene is possibly TRBD1 (5 bases). V was clipped by 0 bases and J by 4 bases, with 16 bases between them. The germline CDR1 and CDR2 sequences are MNHEY and SMNVEV (reference sequence). The CDR3 runs to 18 residues. The CDR3 coding sequence is TGTGCCAGCAGTTTATCCCCTCGGGCAGGGCCAGGGGCCAACGTCCTGACTTTC. Its translation is CASSLSPRAGPGANVLTF.

As for this clone: Within the sample, other DNA sequences also encode this same CDR3. This chain joins TRBV18 and TRBJ2-5, with D perhaps matching TRBD1 (5 bases). Germline V CDR1 and CDR2: KGHSH, LQKENI. This CDR3 is 14 amino acids long. V lost 6 bases and J 2 bases, leaving 13 bases between the germline ends. CDR3 sequence: CASSPGQGQETQYF. CDR3 DNA: TGTGCCAGCTCTCCCGGGCAGGGTCAAGAGACCCAGTACTTC.

The CDR3 DNA sequence: TGCGCCAGCAGCCAAGATGAGGACTATGGCTACACCTTC. Translation gives CASSQDEDYGYTF. This chain connects TRBV4-3 to TRBJ1-2, with D unresolved. The germline V gene has CDR1 LGHNA and CDR2 YSLEER. This CDR3 comprises 13 residues. Trimming stripped 0 bases from V and 3 bases from J, with 5 bases between.

This clone has only a few counts. The rearrangement uses TRBV18 and TRBJ2-7; D perhaps matches TRBD1 (7 bases). Trimming took 4 bases from V and 1 from J, leaving 20 bases between them. Germline values: CDR1 KGHSH, CDR2 LQKENI. This CDR3 has 17 residues. CDR3: CASSHAGQPPKSYEQYF. The CDR3 nucleotides read TGTGCCAGCTCACACGCGGGACAGCCCCCAAAGTCCTACGAGCAGTACTTC.

V gene TRBV24-1 combines with J gene TRBJ2-7; 7 nucleotides match TRBD2. Trimming at V came to 9 bases and at J to 3 bases, leaving 13 bases not matched to a gene. Germline CDR1 is KGHDR and CDR2 is SFDVKD. The CDR3 loop spans 15 amino acids. The CDR3 nucleotides are TGTGCCACCTCTGGGGGGGATCTTGGTGACTACGAGCAGTACTTC. It translates to CATSGGDLGDYEQYF.

This CDR3 reads CASSHDRGRRTEAFF. In nucleotides, the CDR3 is TGTGCCAGCAGCCATGACAGGGGGCGTAGGACTGAAGCTTTCTTT. This sequence joins TRBV6-2 or TRBV6-3 and TRBJ1-1, with 10 nucleotides matching TRBD1. The CDR3 loop spans 15 amino acids. CDR1 is MNHEY, CDR2 SVGEGT, per germline. The J segment lost 5 bases and the V segment lost 6 bases, leaving 9 bases of the junction unmatched.

This chain uses TRBV12-3 or TRBV12-4 with TRBJ1-1; D may be TRBD1 (6 bases). The CDR3 is 13 amino acids. V was clipped by 6 bases and J by 2 bases, with 10 bases between them. CDR3 loop: CASREGENTEAFF. The CDR3 nucleotides read TGTGCCAGCAGAGAGGGGGAAAACACTGAAGCTTTCTTT.

The chain employs TRBV27 and TRBJ1-6; 8 nucleotides match TRBD1. Trimming at V came to 6 bases and at J to 0 bases, leaving 7 bases not matched to a gene. Germline CDR1 is MNHEY and CDR2 is SMNVEV (reference sequence). The CDR3 consists of 17 residues. The CDR3 sequence: CASRPGQGSSYNSPLHF. CDR3 DNA sequence: TGTGCCAGCAGACCAGGACAGGGAAGCTCCTATAATTCACCCCTCCACTTT.

This sequence joins TRBV19 and TRBJ1-2; no firm D call. Germline CDR1 LNHDA, CDR2 SQIVND (reference sequence). There are 13 residues in the CDR3. V lost 5 bases to trimming and J lost 2 bases, with 9 bases between them. The CDR3, as DNA: TGTGCCAGTAGTCCCGACGGGAACTATGGCTACACCTTC. Its protein is CASSPDGNYGYTF.

The chain uses TRBV6-2 or TRBV6-3 and TRBJ1-1; D unclear. CDR1 is MNHEY, CDR2 SVGEGT, per germline. The CDR3 is 16 residues long. V shed 2 bases and J shed 0 bases, with 13 bases lying between them. The CDR3 sequence: CASSYVFGELNTEAFF. For the CDR3, the DNA is TGTGCCAGCAGTTACGTCTTCGGGGAGCTGAACACTGAAGCTTTCTTT.

The gene calls are TRBV4-2 and TRBJ2-6; 7 bases are a match to TRBD1. Germline V gene data show CDR1 as LGHNA and CDR2 as YNFKEQ. The CDR3 is 16 residues long. The V segment lost 4 bases and the J segment 2 bases; nucleotides outside the gene matches: 5. CDR3 DNA: TGTGCCAGCAGCCTAAACACAGGGGCTGGGGCCAACGTCCTGACTTTC. This translates into CASSLNTGAGANVLTF.

This clone has a handful of counts. The V call is TRBV6-5, the J call TRBJ1-1; possibly TRBD1 for D (5 bases). The germline CDR1 and CDR2 sequences are MNHEY and SVGAGI. The germline V and J ends were trimmed by 6 bases and 1 base, with 15 bases remaining between them. The CDR3 is 15 residues long. CDR3 nucleotide sequence: TGTGCCAGCAGACAGAGGGACTTATCGAACACTGAAGCTTTCTTT. Translating it yields CASRQRDLSNTEAFF.

This clone was seen a single time. The chain has TRBV6-5 and TRBJ2-7; tentative D call: TRBD1 (6 bases). V lost 8 bases and J 2 bases, leaving 13 bases between the germline ends. Germline V gene lookup returns CDR1 MNHEY and CDR2 SVGAGI. CDR3 size: 13 residues. The CDR3: CASYSSGAYEQYF. Written as DNA, the CDR3 is TGTGCCAGCTACTCCTCAGGGGCCTACGAGCAGTACTTC.

The chain has TRBV20-1 and TRBJ1-5; weak D call: TRBD1 (5 bases). Germline CDR1 is DFQATT and CDR2 is SNEGSKA (reference sequence). The CDR3 loop spans 10 amino acids. V gave up 4 bases and J gave up 11 bases, with 9 bases separating them. The CDR3 DNA follows: TGCAGTGCTAATTGGGGGGCCCAGCATTTT. This translates into CSANWGAQHF.